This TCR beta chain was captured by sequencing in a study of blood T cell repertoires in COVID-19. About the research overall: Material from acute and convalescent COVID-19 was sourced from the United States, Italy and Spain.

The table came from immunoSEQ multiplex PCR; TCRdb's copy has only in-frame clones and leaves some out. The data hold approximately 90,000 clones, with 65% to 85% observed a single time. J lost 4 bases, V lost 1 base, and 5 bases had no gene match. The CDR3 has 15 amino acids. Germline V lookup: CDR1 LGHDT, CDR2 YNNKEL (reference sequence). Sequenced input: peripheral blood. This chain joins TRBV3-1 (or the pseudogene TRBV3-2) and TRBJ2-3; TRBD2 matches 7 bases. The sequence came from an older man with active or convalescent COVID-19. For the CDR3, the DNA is TGTGCCAGCAGCCAAGTGAGCGGGGCTCCAGATACGCAGTATTTT. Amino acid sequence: CASSQVSGAPDTQYF.